The 15 T cell receptor beta chains reported below all come from one sample, sequenced in a study of T cell responses to AZD1222 COVID-19 vaccine. TCRdb keeps only in-frame clones here, not all; method: immunoSEQ multiplex PCR. This sample has 75,000 to 90,000 clones, with about 84% found just once. Sequencing used peripheral blood, obtained on day 0 of AZD1222 vaccination. Receptor source: an adult in good health.

The chain is built from TRBV29-1 and TRBJ1-3; D is unclear. With 1 base removed from V and 9 bases from J, the gap between germline ends came to 10 bases. Germline V gives CDR1 SQVTM, CDR2 ANQGSEA. There are 12 residues in the CDR3. CDR3 sequence reads: CSVEVVPPTIYF. CDR3 in DNA: TGCAGCGTTGAAGTTGTCCCACCCACCATATATTTT.

V usage is TRBV18 and J usage is TRBJ2-5; 9 positions match TRBD1. The CDR3 is made up of 16 amino acids. Germline V gene lookup returns CDR1 KGHSH and CDR2 LQKENI. V was clipped by 3 bases and J by 1 base; unmatched bases: 6. The CDR3 bases are TGTGCCAGCTCACCCCGACCGGGACAGGGCCAAGAGACCCAGTACTTC. It is translated as CASSPRPGQGQETQYF.

The chain has TRBV4-3 and TRBJ2-3; 11 nucleotides match TRBD2. The germline V gene encodes CDR1 LGHNA and CDR2 YSLEER. The V segment lost 0 bases and the J segment 7 bases; nucleotides outside the gene matches: 15. This CDR3 contains 19 residues. CDR3 in amino acids: CASSQDWVVGTSGVYTQYF. The CDR3 nucleotides are TGCGCCAGCAGCCAAGATTGGGTAGTCGGGACTAGCGGAGTTTATACGCAGTATTTT.

V usage is TRBV4-1 and J usage is TRBJ2-3, with D possibly matching TRBD2 (5 bases). V lost 2 bases, J lost 1 base, and 13 bases lay in between. The CDR3 sequence is 16 residues long. Germline loops: CDR1 MGHRA, CDR2 YSYEKL. The CDR3 nucleotides are TGCGCCAGCAGCCAACTAGCTGGGCGGGGCACAGATACGCAGTATTTT. Translated: CASSQLAGRGTDTQYF.

CDR3 coding DNA: TGCGCCAGCAGCTTGACCCAGGGGAACACTGAAGCTTTCTTT. It specifies CASSLTQGNTEAFF. The chain couples TRBV5-1 to TRBJ1-1; tentatively, D is TRBD1 (5 bases). The CDR3 spans 14 residues. The germline V gene has CDR1 SGHRS and CDR2 YFSETQ. V was pared by 1 base and J by 1 base, with 8 bases between. Full variable domain (outside the CDR3, taken from reference TRBV5-1 and TRBJ1-1): KAGVTQTPRYLIKTRGQQVTLSCSPISGHRSVSWYQQTPGQGLQFLFEYFSETQRNKGNFPGRFSGRQFSNSRSEMNVSTLELGDSALYLCASSLTQGNTEAFFGQGTRLTVV.

The chain has TRBV5-4 and TRBJ1-2, with TRBD1 matching 10 bases. CDR1 is SGHNT, CDR2 YYREEE, per germline (reference sequence). CDR3 size: 15 residues. Trimming cost V 3 bases and J 2 bases; bases outside gene matches: 4. This chain's CDR3 is CASSSAGQGNYGYTF. In DNA, the CDR3 is TGTGCCAGCAGCTCCGCGGGACAGGGGAACTATGGCTACACCTTC.

The V gene is TRBV6-2 or TRBV6-3, the J gene TRBJ2-1, with 7 bases identical to TRBD2. CDR3 length equals 14 residues. Germline CDR1 MNHEY, CDR2 SVGEGT. V dropped 6 bases and J dropped 8; count of bases not matched to a gene: 10. The CDR3, as DNA: TGTGCCAGCAGCGAGACTAGCCCAAACGATGAGCAGTTCTTC. This codes for CASSETSPNDEQFF.

The CDR3 region has the DNA TGTGCCAGCAGCGTAGTTTACAATGAGCAGTTCTTC. Residues: CASSVVYNEQFF. The chain links TRBV9 to TRBJ2-1; D is undetermined. This CDR3 is 12 amino acids long. The germline CDR1 and CDR2 sequences are SGDLS and YYNGEE. Trimming left V 0 bases short and J 4 bases short, with 2 bases between. Looking up the rest from reference TRBV9 and TRBJ2-1 gives the full variable domain: DSGVTQTPKHLITATGQRVTLRCSPRSGDLSVYWYQQSLDQGLQFLIQYYNGEERAKGNILERFSAQQFPDLHSELNLSSLELGDSALYFCASSVVYNEQFFGPGTRLTVL.

The chain is built from TRBV5-4 and TRBJ2-1; no firm D call. Germline CDR1 SGHNT, CDR2 YYREEE (reference sequence). This CDR3 has 11 residues. V lost 0 bases to trimming and J lost 9 bases, with 4 bases between them. The CDR3 coding sequence is TGTGCCAGCAGCTTGGGGTTTGAGCAGTTCTTC. Protein: CASSLGFEQFF. Using reference TRBV5-4 and TRBJ2-1 for the parts outside the CDR3, the full variable domain is ETGVTQSPTHLIKTRGQQVTLRCSSQSGHNTVSWYQQALGQGPQFIFQYYREEENGRGNFPPRFSGLQFPNYSSELNVNALELDDSALYLCASSLGFEQFFGPGTRLTVL.

The chain joins TRBV27 to TRBJ2-7; D gene ambiguous. The CDR3 length is 16 residues. The V gene's germline CDR1 is MNHEY and CDR2 SMNVEV (reference sequence). V lost 5 bases, J lost 0 bases, and 17 bases lay in between. The CDR3 region has the DNA TGTGCCAGCAGTCCAGACCCCCTATACAGCTCCTACGAGCAGTACTTC. Translated, it gives CASSPDPLYSSYEQYF.

The chain couples TRBV30 to TRBJ1-1; D possibly corresponds to TRBD1 (5 bases). There are 12 residues in the CDR3. Germline CDR1 reads GTSNPN; CDR2 reads SVGIG (reference sequence). V was shortened by 2 bases and J by 5 bases, with 9 bases between the two germline ends. Here the CDR3 reads CAWSRGWTEAFF. DNA for the CDR3: TGTGCCTGGAGTAGGGGATGGACTGAAGCTTTCTTT.

This chain joins TRBV3-1 (or the pseudogene TRBV3-2) and TRBJ2-7, with 13 bases fitting TRBD2. Germline CDR1 and CDR2: LGHDT and YNNKEL (reference sequence). V lost 3 bases, J lost 7 bases, and 9 bases stayed unmatched. This CDR3 has 16 residues. CDR3: CASSHQGLAGMGEQYF. CDR3 nucleotides: TGTGCCAGCAGCCATCAGGGACTAGCGGGGATGGGAGAGCAGTACTTC.

This rearrangement joins TRBV19 to TRBJ1-5; D gene uncertain. V was pared by 5 bases and J by 6 bases, with 20 bases between. This CDR3 comprises 16 residues. The germline CDR1 and CDR2 sequences are LNHDA and SQIVND (reference sequence). The CDR3: CASSPRLRALLQPQHF. The CDR3 coding sequence is TGTGCCAGTAGTCCCCGACTTCGCGCCCTTCTTCAGCCCCAGCATTTT.

This chain joins TRBV29-1 and TRBJ2-2; a possible D gene is TRBD2 (6 bases). V lost 6 bases and J 4 bases, leaving 15 bases between the germline ends. This CDR3 contains 14 residues. Germline V gene sequence: CDR1 SQVTM, CDR2 ANQGSEA. Here the CDR3 reads CSVTGERVTGELFF. The DNA for the CDR3 is TGCAGCGTGACGGGGGAAAGGGTCACCGGGGAGCTGTTTTTT.

V and J are TRBV29-1 and TRBJ1-4, with D maybe TRBD1 (5 bases). The CDR3 runs 13 residues. CDR1 is SQVTM, CDR2 ANQGSEA, per germline. The V end was cut by 7 bases, the J end by 7 bases, with 16 bases between. CDR3 region: CSAGGGRGEKLFF. The CDR3 DNA sequence: TGCAGCGCTGGCGGGGGACGAGGTGAAAAACTGTTTTTT. The whole variable domain, filled in from reference TRBV29-1 and TRBJ1-4, reads SAVISQKPSRDICQRGTSLTIQCQVDSQVTMMFWYRQQPGQSLTLIATANQGSEATYESGFVIDKFPISRPNLTFSTLTVSNMSPEDSSIYLCSAGGGRGEKLFFGSGTQLSVL.